This paragraph reports one T cell receptor beta chain. No antigen is known for it. The CDR3 length is 14 residues. Germline CDR1 reads LGHDT; CDR2 reads YNNKEL (reference sequence). With 0 bases removed from V and 10 bases from J, the gap between germline ends came to 12 bases. An Oncomine TCR Beta short-read assay was used to sequence the DNA from cultured CD4+ T cells. TCRdb processed the PCR reads anew with MiXCR; each CDR3 protein has one entry. The data show about 14,000 distinct CDR3 sequences, with just under 65% seen just once and 6.2% held by the top ten. This sample's treatment: approximately 9-day PBMC culture with coronavirus spike peptide pools or control peptides (ViraFEST assay). The data derive from a study of vaccination and CD4 T cells after COVID-19. Study results and caveats: The great majority, 304 of 307 vaccine-specific clones, proved spike mono-reactive in convalescent patients.

The rearrangement uses TRBV3-1 and TRBJ2-2; the D is unclear. The clonotype was recovered from a human donor who had recovered from COVID-19. Sequences were obtained from CD4+ T cells from blood, cultured in vitro. This CDR3 is CASSQDLERVELFF. In nucleotides, the CDR3 is TGTGCCAGCAGCCAAGATTTAGAACGGGTGGAGCTGTTTTTT.